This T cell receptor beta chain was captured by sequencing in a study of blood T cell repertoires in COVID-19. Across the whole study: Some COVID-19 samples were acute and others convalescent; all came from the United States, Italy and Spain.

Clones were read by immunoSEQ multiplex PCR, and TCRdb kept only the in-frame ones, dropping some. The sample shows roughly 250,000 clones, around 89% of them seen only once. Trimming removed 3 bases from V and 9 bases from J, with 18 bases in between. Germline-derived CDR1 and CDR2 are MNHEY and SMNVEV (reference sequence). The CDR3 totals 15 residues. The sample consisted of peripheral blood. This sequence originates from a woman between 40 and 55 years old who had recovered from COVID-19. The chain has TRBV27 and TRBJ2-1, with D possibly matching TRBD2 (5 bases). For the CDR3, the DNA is TGTGCCAGCAGTTTCGTTAAGGGCAGCGAGGGTGAGCAGTTCTTC. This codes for CASSFVKGSEGEQFF.